There are a few counts of the clone carrying this T cell receptor beta chain. What it binds is not known. This record comes from a study of identical twins. Whole-study results and caveats: Within monozygotic twins, out-of-frame TCR alpha sharing was underestimated by the models.

Each CDR3 protein is one row after TCRdb ran MiXCR on the 5' RACE reads. The sample has 500,000 to 700,000 distinct CDR3 sequences; under 8.5% are singletons. These sequences were also reported in another study, on yellow fever vaccine responses in identical twins.

This clonotype was obtained from a young woman in good health. The sample was PBMCs.

The CDR3 DNA is TGTGCCAGCAGTGAAGCGATCCCTCCAGGGGCCCCCTACAATGAGCAGTTCTTC. Encoded protein: CASSEAIPPGAPYNEQFF. The V and J genes are TRBV2 and TRBJ2-1, with D possibly TRBD1 on 6 matching bases. The CDR3 contains 18 residues. Trimming removed 0 bases from V and 2 bases from J, with 17 bases in between. Germline CDR1 SNHLY, CDR2 FYNNEI.